The 17 T cell receptor beta chains given below trace back to one sample, sequenced in a study of blood T cell repertoires in COVID-19 (dated by TCRdb to about 2020). The method behind the library was the immunoSEQ multiplex PCR assay. TCRdb stores this immuneACCESS table with in-frame sequences only. Part of the clones is absent; in the studies checked, under half of the shortfall reflects unresolved V genes, and no reason is known for the rest. The sample records tens of thousands of clones, roughly 90% of which are singletons. The top ten clonotypes cover about 3% of the sample. Material for sequencing was peripheral blood. These receptors all come from a man aged 45 to 65 with active COVID-19.

This clone has more than one count but fewer than ten. This chain joins TRBV7-6 and TRBJ2-2; D may be TRBD2 (7 bases). This CDR3 is built from 16 residues. V was cut by 6 bases and J by 6 bases, with 20 bases left in between. Germline CDR1 reads SGHVS; CDR2 reads FNYEAQ. Here the CDR3 reads CASSRGGTSIPGELFF. The DNA for the CDR3 is TGTGCCAGCAGTAGGGGGGGGACATCCATCCCCGGGGAGCTGTTTTTT. The variable domain in full, completed from reference TRBV7-6 and TRBJ2-2, reads GAGVSQSPRYKVTKRGQDVALRCDPISGHVSLYWYRQALGQGPEFLTYFNYEAQQDKSGLPNDRFSAERPEGSISTLTIQRTEQRDSAMYRCASSRGGTSIPGELFFGEGSRLTVL.

The chain employs TRBV12-3 or TRBV12-4 and TRBJ2-7, with a tentative D call TRBD1 (5 bases). This CDR3 contains 13 residues. Trimming stripped 2 bases from V and 5 bases from J, with 10 bases between. Written as DNA, the CDR3 is TGTGCCAGCAGTTTAATAAGGGGAAACGAGCAGTACTTC. Translation gives CASSLIRGNEQYF.

V gene TRBV3-1 (or the pseudogene TRBV3-2) combines with J gene TRBJ2-5, with D possibly TRBD2 on 7 matching bases. This CDR3 is built from 15 residues. Germline CDR1 is LGHDT and CDR2 is YNNKEL (reference sequence). Trimming took 6 bases from V and 1 from J, leaving 15 bases between them. CDR3 in amino acids: CASRLGGAPQETQYF. For the CDR3, the DNA is TGTGCCAGCAGGCTGGGGGGGGCCCCCCAAGAGACCCAGTACTTC.

The chain recombines TRBV9 with TRBJ1-1; no firm D call. CDR3 size: 13 residues. The V end lost 9 bases, the J end lost 3 bases, and 15 bases lay between the germline ends. Germline V gene sequence: CDR1 SGDLS, CDR2 YYNGEE. CDR3 in DNA: TGTGCCACCCCACGGAGGTGGCACACTGAAGCTTTCTTT. The encoded protein is CATPRRWHTEAFF.

The CDR3 nucleotides read TGTGCCAGCAGCTTACGCGGGAGGGTCGCCGGGGAGCTGTTTTTT. Its translation: CASSLRGRVAGELFF. This sequence joins TRBV11-2 and TRBJ2-2; 9 bases match TRBD2. The CDR3 has 15 residues. Germline V CDR1 and CDR2: SGHAT, FQNNGV. J was trimmed by 6 bases and V by 2 bases; bases with no gene match: 4.

This clone has just one count. This chain uses TRBV5-4 with TRBJ2-5; D perhaps matches TRBD2 (6 bases). This CDR3 spans 15 amino acids. Per germline, CDR1 SGHNT and CDR2 YYREEE (reference sequence). V dropped 2 bases and J dropped 1 base, with 12 bases sitting between them. CDR3 in amino acids: CASSFRGGTQETQYF. CDR3 in DNA: TGTGCCAGCAGCTTCCGGGGAGGAACCCAAGAGACCCAGTACTTC.

V is TRBV10-2 and J is TRBJ2-7; the D gene is possibly TRBD2 (6 bases). This CDR3 contains 15 residues. V lost 6 bases and J lost 3, with 18 bases in between. Germline assignment: CDR1 WSHSY and CDR2 SAAADI. This CDR3 is CASREGTGANYEQYV. In nucleotides, the CDR3 is TGCGCCAGCAGGGAGGGAACGGGAGCCAACTACGAGCAGTACGTC.

This chain joins TRBV6-2 or TRBV6-3 and TRBJ2-5; 12 positions match TRBD2. This CDR3 spans 15 amino acids. CDR1 MNHEY and CDR2 SVGEGT come from the germline V gene. The V segment lost 4 bases and the J segment 8 bases; nucleotides outside the gene matches: 8. CDR3 sequence: CASSSHTSGGITQYF. The DNA for the CDR3 is TGTGCCAGCAGTTCCCACACTAGCGGGGGGATCACCCAGTACTTC.

V gene TRBV9 combines with J gene TRBJ1-1, with TRBD1 as a possible D gene (5 bases). This CDR3 is 13 amino acids long. Germline V lookup: CDR1 SGDLS, CDR2 YYNGEE. Trimming took 0 bases from V and 8 from J, leaving 11 bases between them. The CDR3 nucleotides are TGTGCCAGCAGCGTAGGGCGGGGGAACGAAGCTTTCTTT. It translates to CASSVGRGNEAFF.

V gene TRBV7-2 combines with J gene TRBJ2-4, with D hard to call. CDR3 length: 14 amino acids. Germline CDR1 and CDR2: SGHTA and FQGNSA. V was clipped by 4 bases and J by 0 bases, with 7 bases between them. CDR3 residues: CASSSPLAKNIQYF. In nucleotides, the CDR3 is TGTGCCAGCAGCTCTCCCTTAGCCAAAAACATTCAGTACTTC.

This chain links TRBV6-5 with TRBJ1-6; no firm D call. This CDR3 region has 12 residues. V gave up 6 bases and J gave up 10 bases, with 10 bases separating them. CDR1 and CDR2 (germline): MNHEY, SVGAGI. The CDR3 region is CASRLLESPLHF. DNA of the CDR3: TGTGCCAGCAGATTACTAGAGTCACCCCTCCACTTT.

This rearrangement joins TRBV6-4 to TRBJ2-2, with D maybe TRBD1 (5 bases). V was trimmed by 6 bases and J by 0 bases, leaving 8 bases between them. This CDR3 region has 14 residues. Germline values: CDR1 MRHNA, CDR2 SNTAGT. The chain's CDR3 is CASSWGSNTGELFF. DNA for the CDR3: TGTGCCAGCAGCTGGGGCTCGAACACCGGGGAGCTGTTTTTT.

The chain employs TRBV5-4 and TRBJ2-2; 10 nucleotides align to TRBD2. The V segment lost 1 base and the J segment 3 bases; nucleotides outside the gene matches: 0. The CDR3 runs 15 residues. Germline CDR1 SGHNT, CDR2 YYREEE (reference sequence). This chain's CDR3 is CASSLLAGDTGELFF. In DNA form, the CDR3 reads TGTGCCAGCAGCTTGCTAGCGGGAGACACCGGGGAGCTGTTTTTT.

The chain couples TRBV6-5 to TRBJ2-2, with 7 bases matching TRBD2. The CDR3 is 13 residues long. Germline loops: CDR1 MNHEY, CDR2 SVGAGI. Germline trimming cut 6 bases from V and 5 bases from J; bases unmatched to any gene: 3. The CDR3 here is CASRRTRTGELFF. Written as DNA, the CDR3 is TGTGCCAGCAGGCGGACTAGAACCGGGGAGCTGTTTTTT.

This sequence joins TRBV3-1 (or the pseudogene TRBV3-2) and TRBJ2-7, with unresolved D. V was clipped by 1 base and J by 0 bases, with 4 bases between them. CDR3 length: 13 amino acids. Per germline, CDR1 LGHDT and CDR2 YNNKEL (reference sequence). CDR3 protein: CASSQACSYEQYV. The CDR3 DNA reads as TGTGCCAGCAGCCAAGCCTGCTCCTACGAGCAGTACGTC.

The J gene is TRBJ1-5, the V gene TRBV5-4, with D hard to call. Trimming shortened V by 0 bases and J by 3 bases, and 7 bases separated the two germline ends. CDR3 length: 14 amino acids. Looked up from germline, CDR1 is SGHNT and CDR2 is YYREEE (reference sequence). The CDR3 reads CASSLAGVNQPQHF. The CDR3 nucleotides are TGTGCCAGCAGCTTGGCCGGGGTCAATCAGCCCCAGCATTTT.

This sequence joins TRBV29-1 and TRBJ2-4; D perhaps matches TRBD2 (7 bases). V gave up 7 bases and J gave up 1 base, with 11 bases separating them. The CDR3 spans 13 residues. Germline V lookup: CDR1 SQVTM, CDR2 ANQGSEA. The CDR3 coding sequence is TGCAGCGCGGAGGGGGGGGCCAAAAACATTCAGTACTTC. Amino acids: CSAEGGAKNIQYF.